This T cell receptor (beta chain) was captured by sequencing in a study of beta chain features in type 1 diabetes. This clone was seen a handful of times. Its cognate antigen is unknown. TCRB transcripts that were expressed got sequenced, as all of the isolated RNA had been reverse transcribed. Measured with immunoSEQ multiplex PCR; TCRdb has only the in-frame clones, and not every one. The sample has hundreds of thousands of clones; 10% to 15% are singletons. Study-wide points: People with Type 1 diabetes carried modestly yet significantly shorter TCRB CDR3s in all four CD4+ subsets.

The V and J ends lost 4 bases and 0 bases respectively, with 10 bases between them. The CDR3 covers 14 residues. Looked up from germline, CDR1 is GTSNPN and CDR2 is SVGIG (reference sequence). This clonotype was sampled from a man aged 18 to 30 with type 1 diabetes. Input material: naive CD4+ T cells from blood. The J gene is TRBJ1-3, the V gene TRBV30; no clear D gene. CDR3 protein: CAWNARSSGNTIYF. The CDR3 DNA sequence: TGTGCCTGGAACGCCCGGAGCTCTGGAAACACCATATATTTT.